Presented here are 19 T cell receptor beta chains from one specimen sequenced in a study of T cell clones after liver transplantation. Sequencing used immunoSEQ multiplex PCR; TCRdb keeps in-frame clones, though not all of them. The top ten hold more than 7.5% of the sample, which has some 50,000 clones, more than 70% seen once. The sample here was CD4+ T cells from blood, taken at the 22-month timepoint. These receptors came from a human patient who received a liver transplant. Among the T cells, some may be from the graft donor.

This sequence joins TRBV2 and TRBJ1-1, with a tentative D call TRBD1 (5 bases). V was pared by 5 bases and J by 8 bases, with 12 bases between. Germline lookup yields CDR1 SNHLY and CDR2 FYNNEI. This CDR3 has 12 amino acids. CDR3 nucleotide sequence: TGTGCCAGCAGTCCACTAAGGACAGAAGCTTTCTTT. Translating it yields CASSPLRTEAFF.

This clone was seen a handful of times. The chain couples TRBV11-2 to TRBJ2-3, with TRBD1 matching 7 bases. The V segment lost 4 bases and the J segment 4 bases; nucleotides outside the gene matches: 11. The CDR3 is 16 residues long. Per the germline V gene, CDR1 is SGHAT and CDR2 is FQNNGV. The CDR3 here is CASSSLPGQLPDTQYF. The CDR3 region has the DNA TGTGCCAGCAGCTCCTTGCCGGGACAGCTTCCAGATACGCAGTATTTT.

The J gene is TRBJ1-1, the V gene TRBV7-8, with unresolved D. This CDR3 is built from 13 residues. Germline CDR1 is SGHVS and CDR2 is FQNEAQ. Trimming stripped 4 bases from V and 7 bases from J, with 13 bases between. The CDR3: CASSYLRDVEAFF. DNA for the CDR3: TGTGCCAGCAGCTATCTCCGAGATGTTGAAGCTTTCTTT.

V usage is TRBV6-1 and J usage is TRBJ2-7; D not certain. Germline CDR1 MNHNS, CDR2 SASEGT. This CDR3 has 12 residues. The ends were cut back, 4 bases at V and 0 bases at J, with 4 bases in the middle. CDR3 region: CASSGASYEQYF. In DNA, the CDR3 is TGTGCCAGCAGTGGCGCCTCCTACGAGCAGTACTTC.

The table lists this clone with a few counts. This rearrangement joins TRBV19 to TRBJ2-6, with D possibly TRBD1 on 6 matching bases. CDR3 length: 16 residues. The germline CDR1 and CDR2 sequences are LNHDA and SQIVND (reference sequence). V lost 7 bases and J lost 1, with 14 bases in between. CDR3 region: CASTTGSSSGANVLTF. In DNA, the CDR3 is TGTGCCAGTACCACAGGGTCCTCTTCTGGGGCCAACGTCCTGACTTTC.

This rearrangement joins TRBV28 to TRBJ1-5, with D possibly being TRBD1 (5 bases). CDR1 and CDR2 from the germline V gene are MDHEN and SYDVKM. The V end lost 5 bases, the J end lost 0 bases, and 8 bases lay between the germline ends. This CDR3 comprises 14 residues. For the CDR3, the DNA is TGTGCCAGCAGTCGGACAAATAGCAATCAGCCCCAGCATTTT. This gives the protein CASSRTNSNQPQHF.

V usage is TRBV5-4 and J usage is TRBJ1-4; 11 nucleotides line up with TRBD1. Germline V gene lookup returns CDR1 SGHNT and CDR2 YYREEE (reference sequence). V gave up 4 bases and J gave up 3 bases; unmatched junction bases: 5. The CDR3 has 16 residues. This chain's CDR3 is CASSPGTGGPNEKLFF. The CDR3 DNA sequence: TGTGCCAGCAGCCCTGGGACAGGGGGGCCTAATGAAAAACTGTTTTTT.

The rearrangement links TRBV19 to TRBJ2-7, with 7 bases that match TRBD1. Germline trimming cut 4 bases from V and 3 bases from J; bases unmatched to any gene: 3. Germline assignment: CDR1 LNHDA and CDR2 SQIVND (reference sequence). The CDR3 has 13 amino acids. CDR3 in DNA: TGTGCCAGTAGTAGGGACAGAAACTACGAGCAGTACTTC. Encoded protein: CASSRDRNYEQYF.

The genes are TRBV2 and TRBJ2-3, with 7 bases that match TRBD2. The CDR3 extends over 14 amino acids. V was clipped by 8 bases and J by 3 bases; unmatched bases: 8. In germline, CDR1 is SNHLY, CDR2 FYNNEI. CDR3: CASLERGNTDTQYF. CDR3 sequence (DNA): TGTGCCAGCCTAGAGCGGGGAAATACAGATACGCAGTATTTT.

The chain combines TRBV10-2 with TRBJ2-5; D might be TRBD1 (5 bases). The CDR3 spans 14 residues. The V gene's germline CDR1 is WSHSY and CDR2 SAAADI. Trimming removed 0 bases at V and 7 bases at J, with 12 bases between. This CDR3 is CASSESRQGGTQYF. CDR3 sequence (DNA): TGCGCCAGCAGTGAGTCTAGGCAGGGTGGGACCCAGTACTTC.

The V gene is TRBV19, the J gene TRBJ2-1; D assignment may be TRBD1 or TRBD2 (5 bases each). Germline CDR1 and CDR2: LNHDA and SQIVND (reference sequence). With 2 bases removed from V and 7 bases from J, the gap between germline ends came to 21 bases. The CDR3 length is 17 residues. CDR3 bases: TGTGCCAGTAGTATATCCACTTGGTGGGACGCATCGAATGAGCAGTTCTTC. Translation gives CASSISTWWDASNEQFF.

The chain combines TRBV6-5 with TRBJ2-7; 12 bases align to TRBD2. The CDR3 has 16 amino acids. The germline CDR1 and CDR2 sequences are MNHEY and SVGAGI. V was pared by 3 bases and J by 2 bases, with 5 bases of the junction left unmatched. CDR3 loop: CASSYGTSGSTYEQYF. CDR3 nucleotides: TGTGCCAGCAGTTATGGGACTAGCGGGTCCACCTACGAGCAGTACTTC.

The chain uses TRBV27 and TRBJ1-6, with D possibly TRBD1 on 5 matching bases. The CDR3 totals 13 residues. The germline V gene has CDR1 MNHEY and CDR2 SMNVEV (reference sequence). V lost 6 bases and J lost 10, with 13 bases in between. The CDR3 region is CASRPWGTSPLHF. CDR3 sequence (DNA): TGTGCCAGCAGGCCTTGGGGCACCTCACCCCTCCACTTT.

CDR3 bases: TGTGCCAGCAGCTGGGGGCTATCTAACTATGGCTACACCTTC. As protein: CASSWGLSNYGYTF. This chain links TRBV5-8 with TRBJ1-2; D is perhaps TRBD1 (6 bases). The CDR3 extends over 14 amino acids. Per the germline V gene, CDR1 is SGHTS and CDR2 is YDEGEE. Between the trimmed V and J ends, which lost 3 bases and 0 bases, there was a span of 9 bases.

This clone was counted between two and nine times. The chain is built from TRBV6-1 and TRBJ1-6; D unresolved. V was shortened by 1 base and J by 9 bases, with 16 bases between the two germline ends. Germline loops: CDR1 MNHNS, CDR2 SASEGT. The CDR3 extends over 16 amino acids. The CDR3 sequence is CASSEVEGRLGSPLHF. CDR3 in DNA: TGTGCCAGCAGTGAAGTTGAAGGAAGATTAGGTTCACCCCTCCACTTT.

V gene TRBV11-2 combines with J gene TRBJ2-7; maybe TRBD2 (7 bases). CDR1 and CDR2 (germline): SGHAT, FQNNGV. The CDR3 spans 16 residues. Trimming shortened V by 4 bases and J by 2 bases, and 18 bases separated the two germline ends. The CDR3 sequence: CASSSRGAGAAYEQYF. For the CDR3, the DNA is TGTGCCAGCAGCTCCCGGGGCGCGGGGGCGGCCTACGAGCAGTACTTC.

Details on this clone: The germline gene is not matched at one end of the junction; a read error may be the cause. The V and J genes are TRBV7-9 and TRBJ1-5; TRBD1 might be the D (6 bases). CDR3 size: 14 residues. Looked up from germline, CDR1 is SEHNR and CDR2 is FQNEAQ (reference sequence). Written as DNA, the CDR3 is TGTGCCAGCAGCTTCGCGGGGGGCAACCAGCCCCAGCATTTT. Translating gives CASSFAGGNQPQHF.

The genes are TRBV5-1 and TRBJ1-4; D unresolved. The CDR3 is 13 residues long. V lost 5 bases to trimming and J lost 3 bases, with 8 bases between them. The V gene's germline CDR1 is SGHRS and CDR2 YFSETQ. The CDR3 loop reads CASSIGSNEKLFF. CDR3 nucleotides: TGCGCCAGCAGTATCGGGTCTAATGAAAAACTGTTTTTT.

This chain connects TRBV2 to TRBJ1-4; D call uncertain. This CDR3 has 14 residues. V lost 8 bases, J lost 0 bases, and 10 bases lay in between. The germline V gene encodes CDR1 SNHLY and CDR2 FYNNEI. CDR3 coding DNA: TGTGCCAGCGTGGCAGTACCAACTAATGAAAAACTGTTTTTT. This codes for CASVAVPTNEKLFF.